The following is a TCR beta chain sequence with its context. The sample is drawn from a study of blood T cells in healthy people across ages. The overall study: Capturing about one barcoded beta molecule per two T cells was achieved by template switching.

The use of a sample-barcoded 5' primer and a J-beta primer mix characterized a second PCR of roughly 6 to 11 cycles. TCRdb used MiXCR to reprocess the 5' RACE reads, holding one entry per CDR3 protein. Here the sample spans roughly 730,000 distinct CDR3 sequences, more than 55% being singletons. Trimming cost V 5 bases and J 1 base, with 14 bases left between them. The CDR3 length is 14 residues. CDR1 and CDR2 from the germline V gene are DFQATT and SNEGSKA (reference sequence). The chain joins TRBV20-1 to TRBJ2-5, with D possibly matching TRBD1 (6 bases). The receptor comes from a man in his forties or fifties in good health. Sequencing was carried out using blood. CDR3 in amino acids: CSAGGLTAQETQYF. The DNA of the CDR3 is TGCAGTGCTGGGGGCCTGACGGCCCAAGAGACCCAGTACTTC.